This T cell receptor beta chain was obtained from a study of persistence of HIV-infected CD4 T cells. Study results and caveats: CMV- and Gag-responding cells had lower TCRbeta richness than CD3/CD28-responding cells.

Germline assignment: CDR1 SGHTA and CDR2 FQGNSA. The V and J ends lost 5 bases and 0 bases, in that order; junction bases with no gene match: 6. CDR3 length: 16 residues. Cells were stimulated nonspecifically with anti-CD3/anti-CD28 magnetic beads. Sorting of responding CD4+ T cells relied on upregulated CD40 ligand together with CD69. CD8+ T cells were removed from PBMCs prior to stimulation. The immunoSEQ assay was version 4, run in survey mode. TCRdb keeps only in-frame clones here, not all; method: immunoSEQ multiplex PCR. There are under 50,000 clones in the sample; just over 90% occur only once, and under 2% lies in the top ten. About this clone: The antigen is unknown.

This sequence originates from an adult man with HIV who was CMV-seropositive. The sample in question was CD4+ T cells sorted from PBMCs after 18-hour stimulation, obtained from a patient who received antiretroviral therapy. The rearrangement joins TRBV7-2 to TRBJ1-3, with 8 bases matching TRBD1. DNA of the CDR3: TGTGCCAGCAGCCTTCATCAGGGGGCCTCTGGAAACACCATATATTTT. Its translation: CASSLHQGASGNTIYF. The complete variable domain, with remaining parts taken from reference TRBV7-2 and TRBJ1-3, reads GAGVSQSPSNKVTEKGKDVELRCDPISGHTALYWYRQSLGQGLEFLIYFQGNSAPDKSGLPSDRFSAERTGGSVSTLTIQRTQQEDSAVYLCASSLHQGASGNTIYFGEGSWLTVV.